These T cell receptor beta chains were read from a single sample in a study of T cell repertoires in ileal Crohn's disease. The table came from immunoSEQ multiplex PCR; TCRdb's copy has only in-frame clones and leaves some out. Of 2,000 to 2,500 clones in the sample, roughly four fifths are singletons; the top ten hold approximately 13%. Sequenced sample: CD8+ T cells from ileum. The origin of the receptors is an adult with Crohn's disease. Some clones in this sample may be carry-over from other donors' samples. Both conserved end residues are part of each CDR3. D genes are given only for firm matches. Clone size is stated in some rows and not others, as once, few, many or a class when expanded.

j_call: TRBJ2-2; v_call: TRBV4-3; clone_size: -; d_call: TRBD1; cdr3_nt: TGCGCCAGCAGCCCGGGGACAGGGCGGACCGGGGAGCTGTTTTTT; cdr3_aa: CASSPGTGRTGELFF
j_call: TRBJ2-3; v_call: TRBV29-1; clone_size: -; d_call: TRBD2; cdr3_nt: TGCAGCGTTGTCGGGAGGGTCGATACGCAGTATTTT; cdr3_aa: CSVVGRVDTQYF
j_call: TRBJ2-2; v_call: TRBV27; clone_size: -; d_call: -; cdr3_nt: TGTGCCAGCACCATCAGCCCGGGACACCTGAACACCGGGGAGCTGTTTTTT; cdr3_aa: CASTISPGHLNTGELFF
j_call: TRBJ2-6; v_call: TRBV13; clone_size: few; d_call: -; cdr3_nt: TGTGCCAGCAGCGGAGAGGAGTCAGGGATGGCTGGGGCCAACGTCCTGACTTTC; cdr3_aa: CASSGEESGMAGANVLTF
j_call: TRBJ2-1; v_call: TRBV27; clone_size: -; d_call: TRBD1; cdr3_nt: TGTGCCAGCAGTTTATTCCCGGAACCGGGACAGGGAATAAAGGACAATGAGCAGTTCTTC; cdr3_aa: CASSLFPEPGQGIKDNEQFF
j_call: TRBJ1-1; v_call: TRBV7-9; clone_size: -; d_call: TRBD1; cdr3_nt: TGTGCCAGCACCGGGACAGGGGGTGAAGCTTTCTTT; cdr3_aa: CASTGTGGEAFF
j_call: TRBJ2-7; v_call: TRBV28; clone_size: -; d_call: TRBD1; cdr3_nt: TGTGCCAGCAGTTTCATACCGGGACAGGGGTCCTACGAGCAGTACTTC; cdr3_aa: CASSFIPGQGSYEQYF
j_call: TRBJ2-7; v_call: TRBV7-3; clone_size: few; d_call: TRBD2; cdr3_nt: TGTGCCAGCAGCTTACTTAGCGGGCCCTACGAGCAGTACTTC; cdr3_aa: CASSLLSGPYEQYF
j_call: TRBJ2-7; v_call: TRBV23-1; clone_size: -; d_call: TRBD2; cdr3_nt: TGCGCCAGCACCACCGGGAGGGGGTCCTACGAGCAGTACTTC; cdr3_aa: CASTTGRGSYEQYF
j_call: TRBJ2-7; v_call: TRBV4-1; clone_size: -; d_call: TRBD1; cdr3_nt: TGCGCCAGCAGCCAATCAACGGGGACAGGGACCTACGAGCAGTACTTC; cdr3_aa: CASSQSTGTGTYEQYF
j_call: TRBJ2-7; v_call: TRBV7-2; clone_size: -; d_call: TRBD2; cdr3_nt: TGTGCCAGCAGCTTAGGAGCTAGCGGGATGTACGAGCAGTACTTC; cdr3_aa: CASSLGASGMYEQYF
j_call: TRBJ2-1; v_call: TRBV7-2; clone_size: -; d_call: -; cdr3_nt: TGTGCCAGCAGCTTGCAGACGGGGTGGGAGCAGTTCTTC; cdr3_aa: CASSLQTGWEQFF
j_call: TRBJ2-7; v_call: TRBV19; clone_size: few; d_call: TRBD1; cdr3_nt: TGTGCCACCGGGACAGGCACCCCCGGCGAGCAGTACTTC; cdr3_aa: CATGTGTPGEQYF
j_call: TRBJ1-1; v_call: TRBV27; clone_size: few; d_call: TRBD1; cdr3_nt: TGTGCCAGCAGTTTATCTCGGACAGGGCGCACTGAAGCTTTCTTT; cdr3_aa: CASSLSRTGRTEAFF
j_call: TRBJ1-2; v_call: TRBV6-6; clone_size: -; d_call: -; cdr3_nt: TGTGCCAGCAGTCCTACTCACCAGGGGCCCTATGGCTACACCTTC; cdr3_aa: CASSPTHQGPYGYTF
j_call: TRBJ2-7; v_call: TRBV11-2; clone_size: -; d_call: -; cdr3_nt: TGTGCCAGCAGCCCAGGGACTCATTACGAGCAGTACTTC; cdr3_aa: CASSPGTHYEQYF
j_call: TRBJ2-1; v_call: TRBV29-1; clone_size: -; d_call: -; cdr3_nt: TGCAGCGTTGAAGGAGACTACAATGAGCAGTTCTTC; cdr3_aa: CSVEGDYNEQFF
j_call: TRBJ2-3; v_call: TRBV4-3; clone_size: -; d_call: -; cdr3_nt: TGCGCCAGCAGCCCCTCCCACCGGGGAGCAGATACGCAGTATTTT; cdr3_aa: CASSPSHRGADTQYF
j_call: TRBJ1-1; v_call: TRBV4-3; clone_size: -; d_call: TRBD1; cdr3_nt: TGCGCCAGCAGCCAAGAGCTACAGGGGGTGATCGGGAACACTGAAGCTTTCTTT; cdr3_aa: CASSQELQGVIGNTEAFF
j_call: TRBJ2-5; v_call: TRBV7-8; clone_size: -; d_call: -; cdr3_nt: TGTGCCAGCAGCTTAGGTTGGGGGGAGGAGACCCAGTACTTC; cdr3_aa: CASSLGWGEETQYF
j_call: TRBJ2-2; v_call: TRBV7-9; clone_size: once; d_call: TRBD1; cdr3_nt: TGTGCCAGCAGCCTTACAGGGGCGTACAACACCGGGGAGCTGTTTTTT; cdr3_aa: CASSLTGAYNTGELFF
j_call: TRBJ2-7; v_call: TRBV6-6; clone_size: -; d_call: TRBD2; cdr3_nt: TGTGCCAGCAGTCGGTTAGCGGGAGCTACAGGAGGCGAGCAGTACTTC; cdr3_aa: CASSRLAGATGGEQYF